This TCR beta chain comes out of a study of blood T cell repertoires in COVID-19. Study background: Acute and convalescent COVID-19 specimens originated in the United States, Italy and Spain.

Measured with immunoSEQ multiplex PCR; TCRdb has only the in-frame clones, and not every one. The repertoire includes some 300,000 clones, roughly 80% of them detected once, and around 4.2% sits in the top ten. This CDR3 contains 13 residues. V lost 7 bases and J 4 bases, leaving 12 bases between the germline ends. Germline lookup yields CDR1 KGHSH and CDR2 LQKENI. V gene TRBV18 combines with J gene TRBJ2-3, with D uncertain. The TCR was taken from a woman aged 45-65 years with active or convalescent COVID-19. The material sequenced was peripheral blood. The CDR3 DNA follows: TGTGCCAGCTGTCGGATTCGGGCAGATACGCAGTATTTT. It encodes CASCRIRADTQYF.